One and the same sample provided the 16 T cell receptor beta chains below, sequenced in a study of shared clonotypes between healthy human individuals. The repertoire was sequenced with immunoSEQ multiplex PCR; TCRdb's copy has only in-frame clones and lacks some. The sample gives some 900,000 clones, approximately 76% of which show up once; around 1.4% is in the top ten. The sequencing sample was made of memory CD4+ T cells sorted from blood. Subset indicated: CD45RA-negative fraction. The receptor set was obtained from a man younger than 35 in good health.

The chain combines TRBV19 with TRBJ2-3; 8 bases match TRBD2. The length of the CDR3 is 14 residues. Trimming took 9 bases from V and 1 from J; bases not matched to a gene: 6. The germline V gene has CDR1 LNHDA and CDR2 SQIVND (reference sequence). Here the CDR3 DNA reads TGTGCCAGCACCCGAGCGGGAGGCACAGATACGCAGTATTTT. It translates to CASTRAGGTDTQYF.

V and J are TRBV11-2 and TRBJ1-5; perhaps TRBD1 as D (6 bases). V gave up 5 bases and J gave up 6 bases, with 17 bases separating them. This CDR3 comprises 15 residues. CDR1 and CDR2 (germline): SGHAT, FQNNGV. The CDR3 DNA follows: TGTGCCAGCAGCGGAAGAGGGGGTATGAGTCAGCCCCAGCATTTT. As protein: CASSGRGGMSQPQHF.

This clone was found a few times. The chain carries TRBV14 and TRBJ2-3, with D possibly called TRBD1 or TRBD2 (5 bases each). The CDR3 totals 15 residues. V was shortened by 3 bases and J by 4 bases, with 14 bases between the two germline ends. From germline, CDR1 is SGHDN and CDR2 FVKESK. CDR3 nucleotide sequence: TGTGCCAGCAGCCAGGGGTGGGGGACCGCAGATACGCAGTATTTT. Translating it yields CASSQGWGTADTQYF.

The rearrangement uses TRBV6-5 and TRBJ1-1; 8 bases are shared with TRBD1. Germline V gene data show CDR1 as MNHEY and CDR2 as SVGAGI. This CDR3 comprises 13 residues. Trimming cost V 5 bases and J 4 bases; bases outside gene matches: 3. The chain's CDR3 is CASSVDRGTEAFF. In nucleotides, the CDR3 is TGTGCCAGCAGTGTAGACAGGGGCACTGAAGCTTTCTTT.

Note on this clone: The sample has other DNA sequences that encode this CDR3 too. The rearrangement joins TRBV27 to TRBJ1-5; no definite D call. Between the trimmed V and J ends, which lost 5 bases and 0 bases, there was a span of 5 bases. Germline assignment: CDR1 MNHEY and CDR2 SMNVEV (reference sequence). The CDR3 runs to 13 residues. The CDR3 DNA sequence: TGTGCCAGCAGTCCTTATAGCAATCAGCCCCAGCATTTT. Protein product: CASSPYSNQPQHF.

A note on this clone: This specimen includes other DNA sequences encoding the same CDR3. The rearrangement uses TRBV15 and TRBJ1-2; the D is unclear. V gave up 0 bases and J gave up 5 bases, with 4 bases separating them. This CDR3 has 12 residues. Germline V gene sequence: CDR1 LNHNV, CDR2 YYDKDF (reference sequence). Here the CDR3 reads CATSRDYYGYTF. CDR3 DNA: TGTGCCACCAGCAGAGATTATTATGGCTACACCTTC.

A few counts support this clone. V is TRBV9 and J is TRBJ1-1, with unresolved D. CDR3 length: 13 residues. With 0 bases removed from V and 8 bases from J, the gap between germline ends came to 11 bases. Germline assignment: CDR1 SGDLS and CDR2 YYNGEE. The CDR3 DNA follows: TGTGCCAGCAGCGTAGTGGGGAGCCTCGAAGCTTTCTTT. Its translation is CASSVVGSLEAFF.

The chain carries TRBV5-1 and TRBJ2-5; no firm D call. The CDR3 consists of 14 residues. Trimming removed 0 bases from V and 1 base from J, with 7 bases in between. Germline loops: CDR1 SGHRS, CDR2 YFSETQ. The DNA for the CDR3 is TGCGCCAGCAGCTTGGGGGATGGCCAAGAGACCCAGTACTTC. It codes for CASSLGDGQETQYF.

The chain couples TRBV7-2 to TRBJ2-1; D gene ambiguous. Germline lookup yields CDR1 SGHTA and CDR2 FQGNSA. CDR3 length: 15 residues. V gave up 0 bases and J gave up 3 bases, with 9 bases separating them. The CDR3 region has the DNA TGTGCCAGCAGCTTAGCCACATCAGTCTACAATGAGCAGTTCTTC. It is translated as CASSLATSVYNEQFF.

This sequence joins TRBV5-4 and TRBJ1-2; TRBD1 matches 8 bases. Per germline, CDR1 SGHNT and CDR2 YYREEE (reference sequence). Trimming took 5 bases from V and 8 from J; bases not matched to a gene: 11. CDR3 length: 14 amino acids. The chain's CDR3 is CASRPFDRGIGYTF. In DNA form, the CDR3 reads TGTGCCAGCAGGCCGTTTGACAGGGGTATAGGCTACACCTTC.

J is TRBJ1-1 and V is TRBV29-1; no clear D. Germline V gene lookup returns CDR1 SQVTM and CDR2 ANQGSEA. This CDR3 has 12 residues. Deletions cut 7 bases from V and 4 bases from J, with 13 bases between. CDR3 loop: CSASNGFTEAFF. In DNA, the CDR3 is TGCAGCGCCTCTAACGGGTTCACTGAAGCTTTCTTT.

The chain combines TRBV7-2 with TRBJ2-5; D gene ambiguous. Trimming removed 2 bases from V and 2 bases from J, with 12 bases in between. The CDR3 runs 15 residues. Germline CDR1 and CDR2: SGHTA and FQGNSA. The CDR3 spells CASSLWATLQETQYF. CDR3 DNA sequence: TGTGCCAGCAGCTTATGGGCGACCCTACAAGAGACCCAGTACTTC.

The genes are TRBV15 and TRBJ2-6; D unclear. V was clipped by 1 base and J by 2 bases, with 6 bases between them. This CDR3 has 15 residues. Germline lookup yields CDR1 LNHNV and CDR2 YYDKDF (reference sequence). CDR3 region: CATSRGVPGANVLTF. The CDR3 DNA sequence: TGTGCCACCAGCAGAGGGGTGCCTGGGGCCAACGTCCTGACTTTC.

V and J are TRBV20-1 and TRBJ2-3; no firm D call. Trimming took 6 bases from V and 7 from J, leaving 5 bases between them. Germline values: CDR1 DFQATT, CDR2 SNEGSKA (reference sequence). The CDR3 has 9 amino acids. The CDR3 region is CSAANTQYF. The CDR3 DNA follows: TGCAGTGCGGCAAATACGCAGTATTTT.

The V call is TRBV30, the J call TRBJ1-2; TRBD1 aligns across 7 bases. The trim removed 2 bases at V and 9 bases at J, leaving 12 bases unmatched. The CDR3 is made up of 14 amino acids. CDR1 is GTSNPN and CDR2 is SVGIG in the germline V gene (reference sequence). The CDR3 loop reads CAWSRVDRAVSYTF. The CDR3 DNA reads TGTGCCTGGAGTAGGGTCGACAGGGCGGTAAGCTACACCTTC. Together with reference TRBV30 and TRBJ1-2, the CDR3 gives the full variable domain: SQTIHQWPATLVQPVGSPLSLECTVEGTSNPNLYWYRQAAGRGLQLLFYSVGIGQISSEVPQNLSASRPQDRQFILSSKKLLLSDSGFYLCAWSRVDRAVSYTFGSGTRLTVV.

Of note for this clone: This specimen includes other DNA sequences encoding the same CDR3. The chain is built from TRBV5-1 and TRBJ2-6; TRBD1 matches 7 bases. This CDR3 is 15 amino acids long. Germline values: CDR1 SGHRS, CDR2 YFSETQ. Trimming at V came to 3 bases and at J to 1 base, leaving 1 base not matched to a gene. The chain's CDR3 is CASSSTGSGANVLTF. The CDR3 coding sequence is TGCGCCAGCAGCTCGACAGGGTCTGGGGCCAACGTCCTGACTTTC. The complete variable domain, with remaining parts taken from reference TRBV5-1 and TRBJ2-6, reads KAGVTQTPRYLIKTRGQQVTLSCSPISGHRSVSWYQQTPGQGLQFLFEYFSETQRNKGNFPGRFSGRQFSNSRSEMNVSTLELGDSALYLCASSSTGSGANVLTFGAGSRLTVL.